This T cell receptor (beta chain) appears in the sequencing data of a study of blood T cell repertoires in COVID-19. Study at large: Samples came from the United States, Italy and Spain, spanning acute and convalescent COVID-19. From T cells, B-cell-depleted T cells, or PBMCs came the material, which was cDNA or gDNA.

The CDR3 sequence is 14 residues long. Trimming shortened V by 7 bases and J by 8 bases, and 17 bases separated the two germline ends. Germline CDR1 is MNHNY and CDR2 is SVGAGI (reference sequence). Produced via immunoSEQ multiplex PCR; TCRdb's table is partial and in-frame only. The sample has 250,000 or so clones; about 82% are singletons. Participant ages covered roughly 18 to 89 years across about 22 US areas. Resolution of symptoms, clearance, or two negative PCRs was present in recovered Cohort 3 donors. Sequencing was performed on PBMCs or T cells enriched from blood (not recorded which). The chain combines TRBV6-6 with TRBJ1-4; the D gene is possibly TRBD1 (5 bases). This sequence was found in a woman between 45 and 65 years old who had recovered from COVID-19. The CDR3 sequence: CASKGSGRQEKLFF. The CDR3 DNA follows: TGTGCCAGCAAAGGGTCCGGGAGACAGGAAAAACTGTTTTTT.